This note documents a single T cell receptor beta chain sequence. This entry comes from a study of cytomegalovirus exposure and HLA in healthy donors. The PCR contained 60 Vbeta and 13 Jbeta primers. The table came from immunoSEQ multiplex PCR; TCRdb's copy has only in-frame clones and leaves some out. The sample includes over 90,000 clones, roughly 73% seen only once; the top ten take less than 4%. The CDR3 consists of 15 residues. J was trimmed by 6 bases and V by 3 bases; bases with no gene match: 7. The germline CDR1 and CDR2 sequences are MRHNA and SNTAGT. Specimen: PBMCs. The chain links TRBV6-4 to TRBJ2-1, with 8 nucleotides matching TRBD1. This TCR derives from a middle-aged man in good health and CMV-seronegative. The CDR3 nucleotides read TGTGCCAGCAGTGATGGTGGGCAGGGGGCCAATGAGCAGTTCTTC. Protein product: CASSDGGQGANEQFF.